This T cell receptor (beta chain) came from a study of early T cells in non-severe SARS-CoV-2 infection. For the study at large: Investigators sequenced bulk RNA drawn from unsorted whole blood, and chains remained unpaired.

Study-wide findings and caveats: VDJdb matching skewed toward anti-spike CD8 responses, missing private and CD4 specificities.

Trimming stripped 4 bases from V and 0 bases from J, with 13 bases between. The CDR3 covers 16 residues. Germline values: CDR1 SGHDT, CDR2 YYEEEE. At least ten counts were recorded for this clonotype. Antigen unknown. Unique molecular identifiers were affixed to single, distinct cDNA molecules. Using its own MiXCR run on the 5' RACE reads, TCRdb lists one record per CDR3 protein. The repertoire includes roughly 99,000 distinct CDR3 sequences, approximately 12% of them detected once, and approximately 4.4% sits in the top ten. Sample: whole blood, taken at baseline. This chain links TRBV5-6 with TRBJ1-4; no definite D call. The clonotype comes from an adult who was a healthcare worker with PCR-confirmed SARS-CoV-2 infection or an uninfected control (not recorded which). CDR3 region: CASSLRAVTTNEKLFF. The CDR3, as DNA: TGTGCCAGCAGCCTACGGGCAGTTACAACTAATGAAAAACTGTTTTTT.